The 32 T cell receptor beta chains below come from one sample, sequenced in a study of blood T cells in healthy people across ages. It was with a sample-barcoded 5' primer and a J-beta primer mix that a second PCR of about 7 to 12 cycles was run. TCRdb reprocessed the 5' RACE reads with MiXCR, giving one entry per CDR3 protein. The repertoire holds roughly 800,000 distinct CDR3 sequences, with 55% to 75% as singletons. Source material: blood. The receptors were gathered from a man younger than 45 in good health.

The chain joins TRBV6-5 to TRBJ1-2; D might be TRBD1 (6 bases). V was pared by 0 bases and J by 4 bases, with 18 bases between. This CDR3 spans 17 amino acids. Per germline, CDR1 MNHEY and CDR2 SVGAGI. The CDR3 sequence: CASSYSEDSSLGYGYTF. In DNA form, the CDR3 reads TGTGCCAGCAGTTACTCTGAGGACAGCAGCTTGGGCTATGGCTACACCTTC.

V and J are TRBV21-1 and TRBJ1-1; the table names TRBD1, a call not compared with the DNA. TRBV21-1 is assigned pseudogene status. This CDR3 comprises 15 residues. CDR3: CAKPAPTQVNTEAFF. The CDR3 nucleotides are TGTGCCAAACCAGCCCCCACACAGGTGAACACTGAAGCTTTCTTT.

This clonotype came up a few times. The V gene is TRBV25-1, the J gene TRBJ2-5, with D perhaps TRBD1 or TRBD2 (6 bases each). The CDR3 is 16 amino acids. V was pared by 8 bases and J by 0 bases, with 19 bases between. Germline V gives CDR1 MGHDK, CDR2 SYGVNS. CDR3 loop: CASRAGPGAYQETQYF. The CDR3, as DNA: TGTGCCAGCCGGGCTGGCCCGGGGGCCTACCAAGAGACCCAGTACTTC.

The rearrangement links TRBV12-3 or TRBV12-4 to TRBJ2-7; tentatively, D is TRBD1 (5 bases). The CDR3 totals 14 residues. V gave up 1 base and J gave up 5 bases, with 12 bases separating them. The CDR3 DNA reads TGTGCCAGCAGTTTAGGGGGCAGGGTAGACGAGCAGTACTTC. This translates into CASSLGGRVDEQYF.

The chain links TRBV7-9 to TRBJ2-7, with a possible D match to TRBD2 (7 bases). The CDR3 is 12 residues long. CDR1 and CDR2 (germline): SEHNR, FQNEAQ (reference sequence). V was cut by 7 bases and J by 5 bases, with 12 bases left in between. The CDR3 here is CASTLGGHEQYF. In DNA form, the CDR3 reads TGTGCCAGCACCCTGGGGGGGCACGAGCAGTACTTC.

J is TRBJ2-1 and V is TRBV3-1; D is possibly TRBD1 (5 bases). This CDR3 has 13 amino acids. Per the germline V gene, CDR1 is LGHDT and CDR2 is YNNKEL (reference sequence). Between the trimmed V and J ends, which lost 0 bases and 10 bases, there was a span of 10 bases. For the CDR3, the DNA is TGTGCCAGCAGCCAAGATCACCGGACAGAGCAGTTCTTC. Translating gives CASSQDHRTEQFF.

This chain joins TRBV20-1 and TRBJ2-7; 7 bases align to TRBD1. The CDR3 is 13 residues long. Germline V gene lookup returns CDR1 DFQATT and CDR2 SNEGSKA (reference sequence). The V segment lost 4 bases and the J segment 4 bases; nucleotides outside the gene matches: 7. The CDR3 region has the DNA TGCAGTGCTACGCCGGGACAGAGTTACGAGCAGTACTTC. Protein: CSATPGQSYEQYF.

This CDR3 is CAWSHLGQGTYNEQFF. DNA of the CDR3: TGTGCCTGGAGTCACCTAGGACAGGGGACTTACAATGAGCAGTTCTTC. V usage is TRBV30 and J usage is TRBJ2-1, with 9 positions matching TRBD1. CDR1 and CDR2 (germline): GTSNPN, SVGIG (reference sequence). V was clipped by 2 bases and J by 4 bases; unmatched bases: 9. The CDR3 consists of 16 residues.

The chain recombines TRBV7-2 with TRBJ2-3; 7 bases align to TRBD2. The CDR3 is made up of 16 amino acids. Unmatched junction bases numbered 9, after V lost 1 base and J lost 5 bases. The V gene's germline CDR1 is SGHTA and CDR2 FQGNSA. The CDR3 reads CASSLVGTTRGDTQYF. CDR3 sequence (DNA): TGTGCCAGCAGCTTAGTAGGGACTACCCGGGGAGATACGCAGTATTTT.

This clonotype was seen only a few times. The chain recombines TRBV28 with TRBJ1-1; 9 nucleotides agree with TRBD1. The CDR3 sequence is 16 residues long. The ends lost 4 bases at V and 4 bases at J; junction bases unmatched: 10. Germline lookup yields CDR1 MDHEN and CDR2 SYDVKM. The DNA of the CDR3 is TGTGCCAGCAGTTCCCCGAACAGGGGGCGCGCCACTGAAGCTTTCTTT. It translates to CASSSPNRGRATEAFF.

This chain's CDR3 is CASSRQGGLALHNEQFF. The CDR3, as DNA: TGTGCCAGCAGTCGACAGGGTGGACTAGCTTTACACAATGAGCAGTTCTTC. V and J are TRBV6-1 and TRBJ2-1, with a weak D call TRBD2 (8 bases). Germline CDR1 MNHNS, CDR2 SASEGT. CDR3 length equals 17 residues. With 5 bases removed from V and 5 bases from J, the gap between germline ends came to 22 bases.

In this sample, this clonotype turned up a few times. The V call is TRBV4-2, the J call TRBJ1-2; perhaps TRBD1 as D (5 bases). The CDR3 is 14 amino acids. The germline V and J ends were trimmed by 4 bases and 7 bases, with 16 bases remaining between them. Per the germline V gene, CDR1 is LGHNA and CDR2 is YNFKEQ. CDR3 sequence reads: CASSRGGESAGYTF. In DNA, the CDR3 is TGTGCCAGCAGCCGGGGAGGGGAGAGCGCTGGCTACACCTTC.

The chain has TRBV24-1 and TRBJ2-7; unclear D gene. CDR1 is KGHDR and CDR2 is SFDVKD in the germline V gene. V was trimmed by 3 bases and J by 3 bases, leaving 8 bases between them. The CDR3 contains 13 residues. The CDR3 spells CATSDPNVYEQYF. The CDR3 nucleotides are TGTGCCACCAGTGATCCGAACGTCTACGAGCAGTACTTC.

The chain uses TRBV14 and TRBJ1-5; D might be TRBD1 (6 bases). The V gene lost 0 bases and the J gene lost 9 bases, with 6 bases spanning the gap. Germline CDR1 is SGHDN and CDR2 is FVKESK. There are 12 residues in the CDR3. The CDR3 nucleotides are TGTGCCAGCAGCCAAGAAGGGGGGCCCCAGCATTTT. Protein sequence: CASSQEGGPQHF.

The chain combines TRBV6-4 with TRBJ2-5; 7 bases line up with TRBD2. CDR1 MRHNA and CDR2 SNTAGT come from the germline V gene. The V and J ends lost 6 bases and 5 bases, in that order; junction bases with no gene match: 9. The CDR3 consists of 14 residues. The CDR3 loop reads CASSLPGGEETQYF. In nucleotides, the CDR3 is TGTGCCAGCAGCCTTCCTGGGGGGGAGGAGACCCAGTACTTC.

Only a few counts were recorded for this clonotype. The gene calls are TRBV9 and TRBJ2-1; tentatively, D is TRBD2 (6 bases). The CDR3 sequence is 14 residues long. The V end lost 0 bases, the J end lost 8 bases, and 12 bases lay between the germline ends. Looked up from germline, CDR1 is SGDLS and CDR2 is YYNGEE. CDR3 amino acids: CASSVDGRIDEQFF. CDR3 coding DNA: TGTGCCAGCAGCGTAGACGGGAGAATCGATGAGCAGTTCTTC.

There are a few counts of this clonotype. The rearrangement links TRBV12-3 or TRBV12-4 to TRBJ2-7; D may be TRBD1 (6 bases). V shed 5 bases and J shed 3 bases, with 11 bases lying between them. This CDR3 spans 13 amino acids. CDR3 coding DNA: TGTGCCAGCAGTCCCAGGGGTTACTACGAGCAGTACTTC. Its translation is CASSPRGYYEQYF.

The V and J genes are TRBV30 and TRBJ2-5, with D uncertain. The CDR3 is 12 amino acids. Germline lookup yields CDR1 GTSNPN and CDR2 SVGIG (reference sequence). Trimming pared 4 bases from V and 3 bases from J, leaving 9 bases between. As DNA, the CDR3 is TGTGCCTGGATCGGCGAAAAAGAGACCCAGTACTTC. It translates to CAWIGEKETQYF.

The V and J genes are TRBV7-2 and TRBJ2-1; a weak D match, TRBD1 (5 bases). Per germline, CDR1 SGHTA and CDR2 FQGNSA. The CDR3 is made up of 15 amino acids. The V end lost 3 bases, the J end lost 7 bases, and 16 bases lay between the germline ends. The CDR3 sequence: CASSLMGESGNEQFF. DNA of the CDR3: TGTGCCAGCAGCTTGATGGGTGAGTCAGGGAATGAGCAGTTCTTC.

This chain connects TRBV3-1 to TRBJ2-5; the D is unclear. This CDR3 has 15 residues. The germline V and J ends were trimmed by 2 bases and 2 bases, with 12 bases remaining between them. Germline CDR1 is LGHDT and CDR2 is YNNKEL (reference sequence). The CDR3 region has the DNA TGTGCCAGCAGCCAAACAAGATACCCTCAAGAGACCCAGTACTTC. Protein: CASSQTRYPQETQYF.

This clonotype was seen only once. The chain couples TRBV27 to TRBJ1-2; TRBD1 might be the D (6 bases). With 5 bases removed from V and 8 bases from J, the gap between germline ends came to 18 bases. Germline assignment: CDR1 MNHEY and CDR2 SMNVEV (reference sequence). The CDR3 sequence is 14 residues long. CDR3 DNA: TGTGCCAGCAGTCCGGTGCAGGGGTCTCGGGGCTACACCTTC. Protein sequence: CASSPVQGSRGYTF.

As concerns this clonotype: One end of the junction does not line up with germline, which may come from a read error. The J gene is TRBJ1-2, the V gene TRBV4-1; D unresolved. CDR1 and CDR2 (germline): MGHRA, YSYEKL. CDR3 length: 13 residues. CDR3 in DNA: TGTGCCAGCAGCCAAGAATCTAACTATGGCTACACCTTC. Protein: CASSQESNYGYTF.

This clonotype was observed a handful of times. The chain links TRBV4-1 to TRBJ2-1; a weak D match, TRBD2 (6 bases). Germline values: CDR1 MGHRA, CDR2 YSYEKL. V lost 0 bases and J lost 2, with 14 bases in between. The CDR3 loop spans 17 amino acids. For the CDR3, the DNA is TGCGCCAGCAGCCAAGAGGGCCCTAGCGACCCCTACAATGAGCAGTTCTTC. Amino acids: CASSQEGPSDPYNEQFF.

The chain is built from TRBV4-3 and TRBJ1-6; D might be TRBD1 (6 bases). Germline CDR1 is LGHNA and CDR2 is YSLEER. V lost 0 bases and J 12 bases, leaving 15 bases between the germline ends. The CDR3 contains 15 residues. CDR3 loop: CASSQDSTGPRPLHF. The CDR3 coding sequence is TGCGCCAGCAGCCAAGATTCGACAGGCCCTAGACCCCTCCACTTT.

This rearrangement joins TRBV7-2 to TRBJ2-1; 8 nucleotides agree with TRBD1. Trimming removed 5 bases from V and 5 bases from J; junction bases left unmatched: 2. Germline V lookup: CDR1 SGHTA, CDR2 FQGNSA. The CDR3 spans 13 residues. CDR3 region: CASSRTGNNEQFF. The CDR3 bases are TGTGCCAGCAGCCGGACAGGGAACAATGAGCAGTTCTTC.

The chain joins TRBV5-1 to TRBJ2-2; TRBD2 might be the D (6 bases). With 0 bases removed from V and 3 bases from J, the gap between germline ends came to 9 bases. This CDR3 contains 15 residues. Germline V gene lookup returns CDR1 SGHRS and CDR2 YFSETQ. The CDR3 DNA sequence: TGCGCCAGCAGCTTGGCCGCGGGGTACACCGGGGAGCTGTTTTTT. It is translated as CASSLAAGYTGELFF.

This chain joins TRBV4-3 and TRBJ1-5; no firm D call. V lost 0 bases to trimming and J lost 2 bases, with 8 bases between them. The CDR3 spans 15 residues. Looked up from germline, CDR1 is LGHNA and CDR2 is YSLEER. The DNA for the CDR3 is TGCGCCAGCAGCCAAGATAGGACGGGCAATCAGCCCCAGCATTTT. This sequence encodes CASSQDRTGNQPQHF.

The V call is TRBV6-2 or TRBV6-3, the J call TRBJ2-1; the match to TRBD1 covers 8 bases. This CDR3 comprises 15 residues. The junction had 7 bases not matched to a gene; V was cut back by 2 bases and J by 7 bases. CDR1 MNHEY and CDR2 SVGEGT come from the germline V gene. The CDR3 coding sequence is TGTGCCAGCAGTTACGGACAGGGAACCTGGAATGAGCAGTTCTTC. As protein: CASSYGQGTWNEQFF.

The V gene is TRBV21-1, the J gene TRBJ2-6; the tabulated D call, TRBD1, remains unverified against the DNA. TRBV21-1 is designated a pseudogene. The CDR3 is 16 amino acids. CDR3 amino acids: CASSKNRDIGPNVLTF. For the CDR3, the DNA is TGTGCCAGCAGCAAAAACCGGGACATTGGGCCCAACGTCCTGACTTTC.

The rearrangement uses TRBV20-1 and TRBJ2-7; D is tentatively TRBD1 or TRBD2 (5 bases each). Between the trimmed V and J ends, which lost 6 bases and 3 bases, there was a span of 21 bases. CDR1 and CDR2 from the germline V gene are DFQATT and SNEGSKA (reference sequence). The CDR3 loop spans 15 amino acids. CDR3 sequence: CSAGFRDGIYYEQYF. In nucleotides, the CDR3 is TGCAGTGCGGGTTTTCGGGACGGCATATACTACGAGCAGTACTTC.

J is TRBJ2-5 and V is TRBV28, with D possibly TRBD1 on 5 matching bases. This CDR3 comprises 14 residues. Germline V gene data show CDR1 as MDHEN and CDR2 as SYDVKM. The germline V and J ends were trimmed by 5 bases and 4 bases, with 14 bases remaining between them. In DNA, the CDR3 is TGTGCCAGCAGTCGACCACAGGTATCAGAGACCCAGTACTTC. It encodes CASSRPQVSETQYF.

The chain has TRBV18 and TRBJ1-5; D unresolved. V lost 1 base, J lost 1 base, and 2 bases lay in between. The CDR3 length is 13 residues. In germline, CDR1 is KGHSH, CDR2 LQKENI. CDR3: CASSPQSNQPQHF. CDR3 in DNA: TGTGCCAGCTCACCACAAAGCAATCAGCCCCAGCATTTT. The full variable domain, completed using reference TRBV18 and TRBJ1-5, is NAGVMQNPRHLVRRRGQEARLRCSPMKGHSHVYWYRQLPEEGLKFMVYLQKENIIDESGMPKERFSAEFPKEGPSILRIQQVVRGDSAAYFCASSPQSNQPQHFGDGTRLSIL.